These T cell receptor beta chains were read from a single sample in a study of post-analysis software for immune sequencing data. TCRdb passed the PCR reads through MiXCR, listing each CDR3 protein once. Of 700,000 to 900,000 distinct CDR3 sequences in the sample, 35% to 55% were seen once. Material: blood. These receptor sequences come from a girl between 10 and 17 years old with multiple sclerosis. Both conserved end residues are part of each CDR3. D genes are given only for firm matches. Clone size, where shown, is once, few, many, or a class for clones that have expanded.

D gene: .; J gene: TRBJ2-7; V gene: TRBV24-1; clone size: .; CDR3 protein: CATSEPGSYEQYF; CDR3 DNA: TGTGCCACCAGTGAACCCGGTAGCTACGAGCAGTACTTC
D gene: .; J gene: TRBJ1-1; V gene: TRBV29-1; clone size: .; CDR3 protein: CSVLIQGNTEAFF; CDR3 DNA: TGCAGCGTTCTAATCCAGGGAAACACTGAAGCTTTCTTT
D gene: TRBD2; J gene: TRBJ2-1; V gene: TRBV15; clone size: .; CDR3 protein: CATSRDPGLAVEQFF; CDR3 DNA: TGTGCCACCAGCAGAGATCCCGGACTAGCTGTTGAGCAGTTCTTC
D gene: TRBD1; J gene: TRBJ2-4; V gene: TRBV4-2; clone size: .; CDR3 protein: CASSQDLGQGYQYF; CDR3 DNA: TGTGCCAGCAGCCAAGATCTCGGACAGGGCTATCAGTACTTC
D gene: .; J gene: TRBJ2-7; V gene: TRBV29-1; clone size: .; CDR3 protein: CSGRWGEGEQYF; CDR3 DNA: TGCAGCGGCCGATGGGGGGAAGGCGAGCAGTACTTC
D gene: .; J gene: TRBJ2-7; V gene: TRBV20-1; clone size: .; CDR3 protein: CSARSGQGLAGVGIEQYF; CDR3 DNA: TGCAGTGCTAGGTCAGGACAGGGATTAGCGGGAGTGGGAATCGAGCAGTACTTC
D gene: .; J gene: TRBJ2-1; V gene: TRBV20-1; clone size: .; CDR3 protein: CSAGLGTLGDNEQFF; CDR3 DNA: TGCAGTGCTGGCCTAGGGACCCTCGGGGACAATGAGCAGTTCTTC
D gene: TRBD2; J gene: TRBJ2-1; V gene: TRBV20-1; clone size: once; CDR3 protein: CSGTSGGEQFF; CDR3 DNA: TGCAGTGGAACTAGCGGAGGAGAGCAGTTCTTC
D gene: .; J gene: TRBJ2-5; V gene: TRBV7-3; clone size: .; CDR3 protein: CASSSSSGGWETQYF; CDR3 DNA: TGTGCCAGCAGCTCTTCGAGTGGGGGCTGGGAGACCCAGTACTTC
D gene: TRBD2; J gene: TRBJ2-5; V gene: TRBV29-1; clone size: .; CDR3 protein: CSVAGTSGFQETQYF; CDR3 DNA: TGCAGCGTTGCCGGGACTAGCGGGTTCCAAGAGACCCAGTACTTC
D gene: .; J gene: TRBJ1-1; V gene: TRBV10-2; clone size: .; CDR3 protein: CASSESTEAFF; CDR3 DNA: TGCGCCAGCAGTGAGAGCACTGAAGCTTTCTTT
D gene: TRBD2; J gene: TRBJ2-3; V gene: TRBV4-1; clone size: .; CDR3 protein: CASSRLGLAGHTDTQYF; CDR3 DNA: TGCGCCAGCAGCCGCTTAGGACTAGCGGGCCACACAGATACGCAGTATTTT
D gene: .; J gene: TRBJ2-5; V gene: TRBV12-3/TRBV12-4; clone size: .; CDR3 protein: CASNPGGARETQYF; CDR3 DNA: TGTGCCAGCAACCCAGGAGGGGCCAGAGAGACCCAGTACTTC
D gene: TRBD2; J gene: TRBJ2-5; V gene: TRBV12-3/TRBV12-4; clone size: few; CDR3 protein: CASRGAGVLETQYF; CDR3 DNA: TGTGCCAGCAGGGGAGCGGGAGTTTTGGAGACCCAGTACTTC
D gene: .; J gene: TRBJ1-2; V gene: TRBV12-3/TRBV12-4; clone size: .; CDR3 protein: CASIRGGNAYGYTF; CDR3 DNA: TGTGCCTCCATTCGGGGGGGGAATGCCTATGGCTACACCTTC
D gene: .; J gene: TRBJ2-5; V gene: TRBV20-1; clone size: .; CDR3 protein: CSAGRASPPETQYF; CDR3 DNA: TGCAGTGCTGGGAGAGCTAGCCCGCCGGAGACCCAGTACTTC
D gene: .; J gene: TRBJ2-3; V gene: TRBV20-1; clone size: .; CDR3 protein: CSAGRRGVVKDTQYF; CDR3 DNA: TGCAGTGCCGGGCGGAGGGGGGTGGTTAAAGATACGCAGTATTTT
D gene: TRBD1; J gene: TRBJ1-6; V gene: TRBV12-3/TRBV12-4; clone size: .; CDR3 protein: CASRRSPGTGDLGSPLHF; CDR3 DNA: TGTGCCAGCAGACGCAGTCCCGGGACAGGGGACCTTGGGTCACCCCTCCACTTT
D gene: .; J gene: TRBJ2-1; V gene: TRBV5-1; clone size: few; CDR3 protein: CASSLRTIDEQFF; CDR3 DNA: TGCGCCAGCAGCTTGAGAACGATCGATGAGCAGTTCTTC
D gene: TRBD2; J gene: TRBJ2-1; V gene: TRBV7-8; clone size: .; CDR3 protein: CASSLRTVLAGGSSYNEQFF; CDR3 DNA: TGTGCCAGCAGCTTAAGGACTGTACTAGCGGGAGGTAGCTCCTACAATGAGCAGTTCTTC
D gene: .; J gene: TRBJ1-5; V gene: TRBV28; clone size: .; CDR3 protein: CASSLSPGGQPQHF; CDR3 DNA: TGTGCCAGCAGTTTATCCCCGGGAGGGCAGCCCCAGCATTTT